The 8 T cell receptor beta chains below come from one sample, sequenced in a study of shared clonotypes between healthy human individuals. Assay: immunoSEQ multiplex PCR; the TCRdb copy retains only in-frame clones and omits some. The table includes roughly 2.5 million clones, about 92% detected once. Sequencing input: naive CD4+ T cells sorted from blood. Specified subset: CD45RA+ positively selected. The receptors stem from a man aged 18 to 30 in good health.

Regarding this clone: The same CDR3 is also encoded by other DNA sequences in this sample. V and J are TRBV10-3 and TRBJ2-1; TRBD1 agrees at 7 bases. Germline assignment: CDR1 ENHRY and CDR2 SYGVKD. V was pared by 3 bases and J by 7 bases, with 0 bases of the junction left unmatched. The CDR3 spans 12 residues. CDR3 in amino acids: CAISDRGNEQFF. The DNA for the CDR3 is TGTGCCATCAGTGACAGGGGGAATGAGCAGTTCTTC.

Comment on this clone: Other DNA sequences from this sample encode an identical CDR3 as well. This chain joins TRBV7-2 and TRBJ2-3, with unresolved D. CDR1 is SGHTA and CDR2 is FQGNSA in the germline V gene. The CDR3 is made up of 13 amino acids. Trimming left V 9 bases short and J 2 bases short, with 12 bases between. CDR3 sequence (DNA): TGTGCCAGTAGTTCACCTCTCACAGATACGCAGTATTTT. Residues: CASSSPLTDTQYF.

Comment on this clone: The same CDR3 also results from other DNA sequences found in this sample. The gene calls are TRBV2 and TRBJ1-2; D not resolved. Trimming shortened V by 3 bases and J by 7 bases, and 3 bases separated the two germline ends. The germline CDR1 and CDR2 sequences are SNHLY and FYNNEI. There are 10 residues in the CDR3. The DNA for the CDR3 is TGTGCCAGCAGTGAGGGTGGCTACACCTTC. Translating it yields CASSEGGYTF.

V is TRBV11-2 and J is TRBJ1-6; TRBD1 matches at 9 bases. Germline V CDR1 and CDR2: SGHAT, FQNNGV. The CDR3 is 18 amino acids. The V gene end was trimmed by 4 bases and the J gene end by 1 base; junction bases not matched to a gene: 8. The CDR3 region is CASSSPPGQGSYNSPLHF. The DNA for the CDR3 is TGTGCCAGCAGCTCCCCCCCGGGACAGGGTTCCTATAATTCACCCCTCCACTTT.

This chain links TRBV6-5 with TRBJ1-2, with a possible D match to TRBD1 (5 bases). Germline CDR1 is MNHEY and CDR2 is SVGAGI. V was pared by 5 bases and J by 8 bases, with 15 bases between. The CDR3 has 13 residues. The CDR3 DNA reads TGTGCCAGCAGTGAAGGAGTACAGGAGGGCTACACCTTC. It encodes CASSEGVQEGYTF.

A word on this clone: At the DNA level, this CDR3 is encoded by other sequences in the same sample as well. The V gene is TRBV19, the J gene TRBJ2-1; D not certain. The V end was cut by 1 base, the J end by 8 bases, with 3 bases between. CDR1 and CDR2 (germline): LNHDA, SQIVND (reference sequence). The CDR3 is 11 amino acids. CDR3 bases: TGTGCCAGTAGTATAGTCGATGAGCAGTTCTTC. This sequence encodes CASSIVDEQFF.

This chain uses TRBV5-1 with TRBJ2-3; D unresolved. V was shortened by 4 bases and J by 0 bases, with 15 bases between the two germline ends. Germline CDR1 and CDR2: SGHRS and YFSETQ. The CDR3 has 16 residues. The CDR3 DNA sequence: TGCGCCAGCAGCCCGCGGTCCCTACTTAGCACAGATACGCAGTATTTT. Translation gives CASSPRSLLSTDTQYF.

Concerning this clone: At the DNA level, this CDR3 is encoded by other sequences in the same sample as well. The chain has TRBV5-6 and TRBJ2-7, with D perhaps matching TRBD1 (5 bases). Germline V gives CDR1 SGHDT, CDR2 YYEEEE. This CDR3 contains 13 residues. The ends were cut back, 3 bases at V and 0 bases at J, with 7 bases in the middle. CDR3: CASSSRVSYEQYF. CDR3 bases: TGTGCCAGCAGCTCCAGGGTCTCCTACGAGCAGTACTTC.